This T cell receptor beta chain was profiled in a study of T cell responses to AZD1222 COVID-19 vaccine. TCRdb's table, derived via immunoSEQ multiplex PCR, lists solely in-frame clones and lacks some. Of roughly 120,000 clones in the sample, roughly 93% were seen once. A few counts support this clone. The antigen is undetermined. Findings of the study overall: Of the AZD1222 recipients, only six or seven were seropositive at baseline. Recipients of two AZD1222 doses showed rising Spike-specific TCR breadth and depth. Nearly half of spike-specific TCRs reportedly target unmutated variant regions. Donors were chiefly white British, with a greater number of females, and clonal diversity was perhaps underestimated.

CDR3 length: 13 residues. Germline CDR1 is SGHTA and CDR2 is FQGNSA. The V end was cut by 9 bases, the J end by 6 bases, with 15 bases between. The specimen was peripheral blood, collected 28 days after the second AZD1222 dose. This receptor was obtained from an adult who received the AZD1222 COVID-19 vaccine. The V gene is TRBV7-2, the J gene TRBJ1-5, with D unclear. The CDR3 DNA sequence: TGTGCCAGTTCCGCGGGTTTCTCTCAGCCCCAGCATTTT. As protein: CASSAGFSQPQHF.